This T cell receptor (beta chain) emerged from a study of shared clonotypes between healthy human individuals. Libraries were prepared by immunoSEQ multiplex PCR; TCRdb keeps only in-frame clonotypes and omits some of them. The profile shows approximately 1,500,000 clones, roughly 96% of them singletons. J was trimmed by 3 bases and V by 5 bases; bases with no gene match: 8. The germline V gene has CDR1 SGHTA and CDR2 FQGTGA. The CDR3 extends over 15 amino acids. Sequencing input: naive CD4+ T cells sorted from blood. Subset defined: CD45RA+ positively selected. The origin of this receptor is a man aged 30-40 years in good health. The chain carries TRBV7-3 and TRBJ2-3; 7 bases map to TRBD2. The CDR3 nucleotides are TGTGCCAGCAGCGGTAGGGCGGGAGAAACAGATACGCAGTATTTT. The encoded protein is CASSGRAGETDTQYF.